A single sample is the source of the 3 T cell receptor beta chains below, sequenced in a study of T cells in Graves' hyperthyroidism and ophthalmopathy. There were TCR beta CDR3 regions amplified from RNA transcripts. Using the HTBI primer set, a first-round RT-PCR was run on the TCR CDR3. Via MiXCR, TCRdb re-called the multiplex PCR reads, giving one row per CDR3 protein. Of 700,000 to 850,000 distinct CDR3 sequences in the sample, roughly a third are singletons; the top ten hold less than 40%. Sequencing input: blood. These receptors came from a woman aged 40 to 50 with Graves' hyperthyroidism.

The V and J genes are TRBV7-9 and TRBJ1-4; the match to TRBD1 covers 8 bases. V trimming: 5 bases; J trimming: 0 bases; junction bases outside the gene matches: 14. Germline V gives CDR1 SEHNR, CDR2 FQNEAQ (reference sequence). There are 19 residues in the CDR3. The DNA of the CDR3 is TGTGCCAGCAGCGTTCGCGAACGGACAGGGCGCGCAACTAATGAAAAACTGTTTTTT. It yields the protein CASSVRERTGRATNEKLFF.

This clonotype showed up many times. The genes are TRBV7-8 and TRBJ1-1; D remains ambiguous. The germline CDR1 and CDR2 sequences are SGHVS and FQNEAQ. The CDR3 contains 15 residues. Deletions cut 4 bases from V and 0 bases from J, with 12 bases between. For the CDR3, the DNA is TGTGCCAGCAGCTCACTCGATCTGATGAACACTGAAGCTTTCTTT. Its protein product is CASSSLDLMNTEAFF.

There are many counts of this clonotype. CDR3 residues: CATSSGQGNTEAFF. CDR3 DNA: TGTGCCACCAGCAGTGGACAGGGGAACACTGAAGCTTTCTTT. The chain joins TRBV15 to TRBJ1-1, with 8 bases identical to TRBD1. Germline loops: CDR1 LNHNV, CDR2 YYDKDF (reference sequence). The CDR3 consists of 14 residues. Germline trimming cut 3 bases from V and 1 base from J; bases unmatched to any gene: 1.